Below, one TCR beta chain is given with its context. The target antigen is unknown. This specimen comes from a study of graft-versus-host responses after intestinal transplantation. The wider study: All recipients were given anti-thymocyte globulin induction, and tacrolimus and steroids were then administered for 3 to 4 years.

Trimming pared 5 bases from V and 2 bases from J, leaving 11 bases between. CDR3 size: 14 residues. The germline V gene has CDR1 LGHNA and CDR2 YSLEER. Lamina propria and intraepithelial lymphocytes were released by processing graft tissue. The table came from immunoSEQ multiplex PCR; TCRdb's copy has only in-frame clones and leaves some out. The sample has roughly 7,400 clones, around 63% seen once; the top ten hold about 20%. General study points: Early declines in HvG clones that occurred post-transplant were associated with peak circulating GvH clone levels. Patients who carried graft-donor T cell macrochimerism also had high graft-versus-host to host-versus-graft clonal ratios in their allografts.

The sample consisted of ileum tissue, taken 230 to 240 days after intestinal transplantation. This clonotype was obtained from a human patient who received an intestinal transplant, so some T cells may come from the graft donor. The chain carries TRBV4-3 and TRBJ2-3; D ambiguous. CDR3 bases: TGCGCCAGCAGCTTGGCAAGGGACACAGATACGCAGTATTTT. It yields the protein CASSLARDTDTQYF.